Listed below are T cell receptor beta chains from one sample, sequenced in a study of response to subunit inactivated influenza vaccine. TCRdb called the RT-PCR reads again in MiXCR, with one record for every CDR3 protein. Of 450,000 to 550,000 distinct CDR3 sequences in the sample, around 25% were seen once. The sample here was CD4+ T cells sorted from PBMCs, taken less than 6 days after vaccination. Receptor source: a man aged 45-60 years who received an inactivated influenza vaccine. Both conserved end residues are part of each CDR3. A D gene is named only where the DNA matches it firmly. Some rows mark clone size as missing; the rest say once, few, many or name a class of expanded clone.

CDR3 DNA: TGTGCCAGCAGCTTGACTCTAGCGGAATACTACGAGCAGTACTTC
CDR3 protein: CASSLTLAEYYEQYF
V gene: TRBV5-5
J gene: TRBJ2-7
CDR3 length: 15
D gene: TRBD2
clone size: once

CDR3 DNA: TGCAGTGCTAGAGCGGGAGGGCCTTCCGGGGAGCTGTTTTTT
CDR3 protein: CSARAGGPSGELFF
V gene: TRBV20-1
J gene: TRBJ2-2
CDR3 length: 14
D gene: TRBD2
clone size: few

CDR3 DNA: TGTGCCAGCAGTTCACGGACGGTCAATGAGCAGTTCTTC
CDR3 protein: CASSSRTVNEQFF
V gene: TRBV12-3/TRBV12-4
J gene: TRBJ2-1
CDR3 length: 13
D gene: NA
clone size: NA

CDR3 DNA: TGCGCCAGCAGCTTGGTGATGACCGGGGAGCTGTTTTTT
CDR3 protein: CASSLVMTGELFF
V gene: TRBV5-1
J gene: TRBJ2-2
CDR3 length: 13
D gene: NA
clone size: NA

CDR3 DNA: TGTGCCAGCAACCTCGGGGGAGTCAATGAGCAGTTCTTC
CDR3 protein: CASNLGGVNEQFF
V gene: TRBV9
J gene: TRBJ2-1
CDR3 length: 13
D gene: NA
clone size: few

CDR3 DNA: TGTGCCAGCAGCGCGGACAGCTACGAGCAGTACTTC
CDR3 protein: CASSADSYEQYF
V gene: TRBV3-1
J gene: TRBJ2-7
CDR3 length: 12
D gene: NA
clone size: many

CDR3 DNA: TGCAGTGCTACCCCGGGGAGCTCCTACAATGAGCAGTTCTTC
CDR3 protein: CSATPGSSYNEQFF
V gene: TRBV20-1
J gene: TRBJ2-1
CDR3 length: 14
D gene: NA
clone size: few

CDR3 DNA: TGCAGCGGGACAGGGGCTAACTATGGCTACACCTTC
CDR3 protein: CSGTGANYGYTF
V gene: TRBV29-1
J gene: TRBJ1-2
CDR3 length: 12
D gene: TRBD1
clone size: few

CDR3 DNA: TGCAGTGCTAGCCCAGGACTAGCGAAAGAGACCCAGTACTTC
CDR3 protein: CSASPGLAKETQYF
V gene: TRBV20-1
J gene: TRBJ2-5
CDR3 length: 14
D gene: TRBD2
clone size: NA

CDR3 DNA: TGTGCCAGCAGCTACGGGACAGTCTACGAGCAGTACTTC
CDR3 protein: CASSYGTVYEQYF
V gene: TRBV5-5
J gene: TRBJ2-7
CDR3 length: 13
D gene: TRBD1
clone size: NA

CDR3 DNA: TGTGCCAGCTCACCTAAAACACAGGGTGGCTACACCTTC
CDR3 protein: CASSPKTQGGYTF
V gene: TRBV18
J gene: TRBJ1-2
CDR3 length: 13
D gene: NA
clone size: NA

CDR3 DNA: TGCGCCAGCAGCTTGGCCAGGGAAAGGTTCAATGAGCAGTTCTTC
CDR3 protein: CASSLARERFNEQFF
V gene: TRBV5-1
J gene: TRBJ2-1
CDR3 length: 15
D gene: NA
clone size: many

CDR3 DNA: TGTGCCAGCAGCGTCGGCTGGGGGAGCTCCTACGAGCAGTACTTC
CDR3 protein: CASSVGWGSSYEQYF
V gene: TRBV9
J gene: TRBJ2-7
CDR3 length: 15
D gene: NA
clone size: NA

CDR3 DNA: TGTGCCAGCACTCAGGGGACAGGTTTAACAGATACGCAGTATTTT
CDR3 protein: CASTQGTGLTDTQYF
V gene: TRBV3-1
J gene: TRBJ2-3
CDR3 length: 15
D gene: TRBD1
clone size: NA

CDR3 DNA: TGCAGTGCTAGGGTTAGTGGTACCCGCACCGGGGAGCTGTTTTTT
CDR3 protein: CSARVSGTRTGELFF
V gene: TRBV20-1
J gene: TRBJ2-2
CDR3 length: 15
D gene: NA
clone size: NA

CDR3 DNA: TGTGCCAGCACCCCACCTGACGGACAGGGACCCCACGAGCAGTACTTC
CDR3 protein: CASTPPDGQGPHEQYF
V gene: TRBV25-1
J gene: TRBJ2-7
CDR3 length: 16
D gene: TRBD1
clone size: NA

CDR3 DNA: TGTGCCAGCAGTTTGGTCGGGTTTGCTAGCACAGATACGCAGTATTTT
CDR3 protein: CASSLVGFASTDTQYF
V gene: TRBV28
J gene: TRBJ2-3
CDR3 length: 16
D gene: NA
clone size: NA

CDR3 DNA: TGTGCCAGCTCTAGCAGTAGGACTAGCGCCGACAATGAGCAGTTCTTC
CDR3 protein: CASSSSRTSADNEQFF
V gene: TRBV18
J gene: TRBJ2-1
CDR3 length: 16
D gene: TRBD2
clone size: NA

CDR3 DNA: TGTGCCATCAGGGACAGTGATAGCAATCAGCCCCAGCATTTT
CDR3 protein: CAIRDSDSNQPQHF
V gene: TRBV10-3
J gene: TRBJ1-5
CDR3 length: 14
D gene: NA
clone size: NA

CDR3 DNA: TGTGCCAGCAGCTGGGCTATTCAAGAGACCCAGTACTTC
CDR3 protein: CASSWAIQETQYF
V gene: TRBV11-2
J gene: TRBJ2-5
CDR3 length: 13
D gene: NA
clone size: few

CDR3 DNA: TGTGCCAGCAGCCAAGACTGGTACAATGAGCAGTTCTTC
CDR3 protein: CASSQDWYNEQFF
V gene: TRBV3-1
J gene: TRBJ2-1
CDR3 length: 13
D gene: NA
clone size: few

CDR3 DNA: TGTGCCAGCAGCTTGAATACCCAGGCCGGTTCTGGTTCACCCCTCCACTTT
CDR3 protein: CASSLNTQAGSGSPLHF
V gene: TRBV5-4
J gene: TRBJ1-6
CDR3 length: 17
D gene: NA
clone size: few

CDR3 DNA: TGTGCCAGCAGTTCCCCCGGGGGAGGGTCCTACGAGCAGTACTTC
CDR3 protein: CASSSPGGGSYEQYF
V gene: TRBV6-5
J gene: TRBJ2-7
CDR3 length: 15
D gene: TRBD2
clone size: few